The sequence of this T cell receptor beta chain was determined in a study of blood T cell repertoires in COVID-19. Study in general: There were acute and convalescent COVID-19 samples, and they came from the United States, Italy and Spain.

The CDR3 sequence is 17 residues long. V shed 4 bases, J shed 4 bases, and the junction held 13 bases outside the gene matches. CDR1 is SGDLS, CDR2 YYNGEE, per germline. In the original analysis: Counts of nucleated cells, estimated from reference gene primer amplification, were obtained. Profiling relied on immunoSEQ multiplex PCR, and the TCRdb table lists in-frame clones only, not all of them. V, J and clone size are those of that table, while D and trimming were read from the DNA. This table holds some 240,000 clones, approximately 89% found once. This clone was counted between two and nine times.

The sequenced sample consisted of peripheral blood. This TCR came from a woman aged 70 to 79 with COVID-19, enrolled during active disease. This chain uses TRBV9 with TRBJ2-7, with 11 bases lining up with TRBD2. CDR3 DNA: TGTGCCAGCAGCCCGTGGGTTCGTACTAGCGGGAGTTACGAGCAGTACTTC. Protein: CASSPWVRTSGSYEQYF.